This note documents a single T cell receptor beta chain sequence. This sample was included in a study of cytomegalovirus exposure and HLA in healthy donors. This CDR3 region has 11 residues. Germline lookup yields CDR1 SNHLY and CDR2 FYNNEI. Trimming removed 3 bases from V and 2 bases from J, with 2 bases in between. In the PCR, 60 Vbeta and 13 Jbeta primers were used. Clones were read by immunoSEQ multiplex PCR, and TCRdb kept only the in-frame ones, dropping some. The sample carries fewer than 100,000 clones, approximately 80% recorded once. This sequence was found in a woman in her sixties in good health and CMV-seronegative. V gene TRBV2 combines with J gene TRBJ2-7; D gene unclear. The sequenced sample consisted of PBMCs. Written as DNA, the CDR3 is TGTGCCAGCAGTGACGCCTACGAGCAGTACTTC. The encoded protein is CASSDAYEQYF.